Listed below are T cell receptor beta chains from one sample, sequenced in a study of blood T cell repertoires in COVID-19. Some clones are missing from TCRdb's copy, which holds only in-frame ones; the method was immunoSEQ multiplex PCR. This sample has 70,000 to 95,000 clones; roughly 91% occur once, and the top ten carry 4.8%. Sequencing was performed on peripheral blood. The receptors were sampled from a woman aged 80 or older with active COVID-19. Both conserved end residues are part of each CDR3. D genes are given only for firm matches.

v_call	d_call	j_call	cdr3_length	cdr3_aa
TRBV14	TRBD2	TRBJ2-7	15	CASSQLSGSTHEQYF
TRBV7-6	TRBD2	TRBJ2-2	15	CASSLGTSGTGELFF
TRBV5-8	NA	TRBJ1-4	15	CASSFKTDSNEKLFF
TRBV27	TRBD1	TRBJ2-5	14	CATTPRGQQETQYF
TRBV3-1/TRBV3-2	TRBD2	TRBJ2-7	15	CASSQDSGRAYEQYF
TRBV19	NA	TRBJ1-2	14	CASSIYGSGYGYTF
TRBV6-5	NA	TRBJ2-1	15	CASSYGQVGFYEQFF
TRBV19	TRBD1	TRBJ2-1	14	CASSPTGEANEQFF
TRBV7-9	NA	TRBJ1-2	12	CASSQDSYGYTF
TRBV7-9	TRBD2	TRBJ2-5	15	CASSWDREVQETQYF
TRBV7-9	TRBD2	TRBJ2-2	14	CASSLLAEYGELFF
TRBV7-8	NA	TRBJ2-7	14	CASSPTGGPYEQYF
TRBV27	NA	TRBJ1-2	17	CASSLLPRAELNYGYTF
TRBV3-1/TRBV3-2	TRBD1	TRBJ1-2	17	CASSQAGQGAEDYGYTF
TRBV15	NA	TRBJ2-1	14	CATGTRSSYNEQFF
TRBV6-2/TRBV6-3	NA	TRBJ2-2	17	CASSYSFDRSYTGELFF
TRBV2	TRBD1	TRBJ2-7	14	CASSGDSSAYEQYF
TRBV5-1	NA	TRBJ2-1	16	CASSLGTTHYKNEQFF
TRBV18	NA	TRBJ2-1	14	CASSPRQNYNEQFF
TRBV4-3	NA	TRBJ2-7	14	CASSQLGTHYEQYF
TRBV5-1	NA	TRBJ2-1	16	CASSLIEGGSYNEQFF
TRBV30	TRBD1	TRBJ1-6	14	CAWAGDRENSPLHF
TRBV7-9	TRBD2	TRBJ2-5	17	CASSLELAAAQRETQYF
TRBV27	TRBD2	TRBJ2-7	16	CASSLLLAGGPSEQYF
TRBV29-1	TRBD1	TRBJ2-7	12	CSVGGGLYEQYF
TRBV2	NA	TRBJ2-7	13	CASRGSYSYEQYF
TRBV2	TRBD2	TRBJ2-3	13	CASHRTSGSTQYF
TRBV3-1/TRBV3-2	TRBD1	TRBJ1-2	13	CASSQGNRGGHTF
TRBV5-1	NA	TRBJ1-4	18	CASSLLGFRDGTNEKLFF
TRBV19	NA	TRBJ2-3	17	CASNQGRGGSSTDTQYF
TRBV6-6	TRBD1	TRBJ2-1	14	CASSYGGQVNEQFF
TRBV7-9	TRBD1	TRBJ1-6	14	CASSFGTENSPLHF
TRBV3-1/TRBV3-2	NA	TRBJ1-5	15	CASSQRGGSDQPQHF
TRBV15	NA	TRBJ2-2	13	CATSSPRTGELFF
TRBV7-2	TRBD2	TRBJ2-1	15	CASSLAGGPGNEQFF
TRBV15	NA	TRBJ1-4	15	CATSRDGQLDEKLFF
TRBV2	NA	TRBJ1-5	13	CASRPDTSEPQHF